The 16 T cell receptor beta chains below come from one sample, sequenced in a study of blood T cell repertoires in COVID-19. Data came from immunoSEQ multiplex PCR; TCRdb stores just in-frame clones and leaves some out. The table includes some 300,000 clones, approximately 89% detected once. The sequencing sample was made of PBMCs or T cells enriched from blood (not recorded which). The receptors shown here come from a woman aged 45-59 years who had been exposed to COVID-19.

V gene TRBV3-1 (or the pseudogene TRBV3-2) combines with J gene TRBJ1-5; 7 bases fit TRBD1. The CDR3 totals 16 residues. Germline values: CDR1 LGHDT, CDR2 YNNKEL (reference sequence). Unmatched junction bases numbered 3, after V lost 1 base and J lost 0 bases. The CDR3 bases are TGTGCCAGCAGCCAAGGACAGGGCTATAGCAATCAGCCCCAGCATTTT. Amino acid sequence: CASSQGQGYSNQPQHF.

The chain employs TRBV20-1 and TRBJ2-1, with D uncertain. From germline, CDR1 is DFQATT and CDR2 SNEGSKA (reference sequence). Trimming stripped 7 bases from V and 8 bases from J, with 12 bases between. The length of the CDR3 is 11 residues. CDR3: CSVPGFDEQFF. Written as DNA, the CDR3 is TGCAGTGTCCCGGGTTTTGATGAGCAGTTCTTC.

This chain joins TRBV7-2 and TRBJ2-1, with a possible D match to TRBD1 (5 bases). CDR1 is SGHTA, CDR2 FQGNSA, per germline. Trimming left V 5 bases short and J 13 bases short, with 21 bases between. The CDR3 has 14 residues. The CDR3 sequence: CASSQQGLGLGQFF. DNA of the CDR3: TGTGCCAGCAGCCAGCAGGGATTAGGTCTGGGCCAGTTCTTC.

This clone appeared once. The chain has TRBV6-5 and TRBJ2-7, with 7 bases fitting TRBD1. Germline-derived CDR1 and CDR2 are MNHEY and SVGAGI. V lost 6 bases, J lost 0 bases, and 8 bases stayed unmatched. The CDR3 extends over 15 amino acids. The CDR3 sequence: CASSPQGIGSYEQYF. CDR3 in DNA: TGTGCCAGCAGCCCACAGGGGATTGGCTCCTACGAGCAGTACTTC.

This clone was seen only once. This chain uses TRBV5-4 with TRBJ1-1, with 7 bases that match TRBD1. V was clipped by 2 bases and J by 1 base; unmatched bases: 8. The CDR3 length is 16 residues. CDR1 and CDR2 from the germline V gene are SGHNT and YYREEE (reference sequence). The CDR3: CASSFGLTGANTEAFF. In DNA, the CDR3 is TGTGCCAGCAGCTTTGGGTTAACAGGGGCGAACACTGAAGCTTTCTTT.

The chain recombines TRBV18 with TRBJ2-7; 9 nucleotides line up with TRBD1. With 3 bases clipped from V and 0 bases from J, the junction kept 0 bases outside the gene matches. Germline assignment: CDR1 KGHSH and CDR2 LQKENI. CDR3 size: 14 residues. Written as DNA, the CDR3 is TGTGCCAGCTCACCGGGACAGGGCTCCTACGAGCAGTACTTC. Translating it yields CASSPGQGSYEQYF.

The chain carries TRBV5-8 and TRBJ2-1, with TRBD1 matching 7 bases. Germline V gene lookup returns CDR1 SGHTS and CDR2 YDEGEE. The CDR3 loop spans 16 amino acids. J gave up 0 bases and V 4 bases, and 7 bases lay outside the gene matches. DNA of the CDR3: TGTGCCAGCAGCCCGGACAGGATAGACTCCTACAATGAGCAGTTCTTC. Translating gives CASSPDRIDSYNEQFF.

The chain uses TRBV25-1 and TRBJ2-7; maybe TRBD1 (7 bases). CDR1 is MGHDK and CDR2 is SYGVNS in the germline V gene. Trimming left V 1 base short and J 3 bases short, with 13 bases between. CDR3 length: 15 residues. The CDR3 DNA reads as TGTGCCAGCAGTGAATTCGGCAGGGGGGACTACGAGCAGTACTTC. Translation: CASSEFGRGDYEQYF.

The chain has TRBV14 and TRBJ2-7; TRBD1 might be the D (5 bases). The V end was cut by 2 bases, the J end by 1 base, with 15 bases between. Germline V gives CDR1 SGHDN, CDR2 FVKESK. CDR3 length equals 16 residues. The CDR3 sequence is CASSQLGTGVSYEQYF. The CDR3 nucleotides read TGTGCCAGCAGCCAACTCGGAACAGGAGTGTCCTACGAGCAGTACTTC.

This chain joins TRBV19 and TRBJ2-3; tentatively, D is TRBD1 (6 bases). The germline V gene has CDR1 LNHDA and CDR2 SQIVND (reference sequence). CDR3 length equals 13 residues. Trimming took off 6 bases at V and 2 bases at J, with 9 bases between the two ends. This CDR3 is CASSGQTTDTQYF. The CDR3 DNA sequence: TGTGCCAGTAGCGGACAGACCACAGATACGCAGTATTTT.

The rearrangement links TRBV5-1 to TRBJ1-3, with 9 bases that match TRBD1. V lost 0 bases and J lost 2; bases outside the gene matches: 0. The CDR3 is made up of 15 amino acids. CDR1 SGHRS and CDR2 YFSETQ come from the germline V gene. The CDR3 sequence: CASSLGQGAGNTIYF. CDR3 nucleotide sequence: TGCGCCAGCAGCTTGGGACAGGGGGCTGGAAACACCATATATTTT.

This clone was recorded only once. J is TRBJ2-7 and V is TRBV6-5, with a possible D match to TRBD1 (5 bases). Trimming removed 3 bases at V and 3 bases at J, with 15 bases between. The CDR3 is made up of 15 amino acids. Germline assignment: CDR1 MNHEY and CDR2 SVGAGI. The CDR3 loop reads CASSYGAGTLYEQYF. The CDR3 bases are TGTGCCAGCAGTTATGGGGCCGGAACCCTCTACGAGCAGTACTTC.

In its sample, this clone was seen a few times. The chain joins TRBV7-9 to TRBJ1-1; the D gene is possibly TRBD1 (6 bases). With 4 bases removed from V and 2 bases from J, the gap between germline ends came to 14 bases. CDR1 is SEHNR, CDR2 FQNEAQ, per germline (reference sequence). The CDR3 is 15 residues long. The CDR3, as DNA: TGTGCCAGCAGCTCGGAGCCGGGGACAAACACTGAAGCTTTCTTT. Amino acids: CASSSEPGTNTEAFF.

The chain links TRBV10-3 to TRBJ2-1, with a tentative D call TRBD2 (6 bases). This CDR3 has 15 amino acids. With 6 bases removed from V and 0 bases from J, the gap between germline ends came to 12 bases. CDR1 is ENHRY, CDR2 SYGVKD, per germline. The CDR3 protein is CAISPGLSSYNEQFF. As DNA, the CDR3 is TGTGCCATCAGCCCGGGACTTAGCTCCTACAATGAGCAGTTCTTC.

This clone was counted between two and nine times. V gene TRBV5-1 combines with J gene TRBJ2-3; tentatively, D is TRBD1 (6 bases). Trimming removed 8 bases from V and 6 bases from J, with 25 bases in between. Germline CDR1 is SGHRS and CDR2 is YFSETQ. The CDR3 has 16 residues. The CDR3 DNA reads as TGCGCCAGTAGGGGCACAGGGATACGCGGAATGGATACGCAGTATTTT. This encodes CASRGTGIRGMDTQYF.

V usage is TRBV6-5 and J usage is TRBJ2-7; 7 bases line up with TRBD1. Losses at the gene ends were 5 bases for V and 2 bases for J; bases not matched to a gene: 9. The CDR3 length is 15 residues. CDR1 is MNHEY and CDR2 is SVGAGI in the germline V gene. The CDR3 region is CASSSPGQSTYEQYF. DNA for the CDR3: TGTGCCAGCAGTAGCCCGGGACAGTCCACCTACGAGCAGTACTTC.